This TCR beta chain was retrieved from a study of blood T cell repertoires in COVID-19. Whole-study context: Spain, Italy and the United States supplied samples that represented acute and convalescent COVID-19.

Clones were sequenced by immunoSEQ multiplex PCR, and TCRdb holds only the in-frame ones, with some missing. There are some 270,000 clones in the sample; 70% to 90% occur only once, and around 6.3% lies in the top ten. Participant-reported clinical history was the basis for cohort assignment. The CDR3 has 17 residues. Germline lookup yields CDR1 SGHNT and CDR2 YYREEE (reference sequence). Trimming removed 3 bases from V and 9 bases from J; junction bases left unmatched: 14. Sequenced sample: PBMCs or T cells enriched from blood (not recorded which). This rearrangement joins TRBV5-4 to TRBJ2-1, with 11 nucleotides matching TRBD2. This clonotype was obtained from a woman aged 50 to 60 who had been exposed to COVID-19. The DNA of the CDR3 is TGTGCCAGCAGCTCGCGGGGTTTTAGCGGGGGGGCCGCTGAGCAGTTCTTC. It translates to CASSSRGFSGGAAEQFF.